This TCR beta chain was retrieved from a study of CD8+ T cells in alopecia areata. This clone was seen only a few times. Its antigen is not identified. cDNA reverse transcribed from extracted RNA served as the sequencing template. Sequenced by immunoSEQ multiplex PCR; TCRdb stores in-frame clones only, minus some. The sample includes hundreds of thousands of clones, around 67% of them seen just once. The study's findings and limits: An increase in clonality over normal scalp was evident in lesional scalp, especially alopecia totalis/universalis.

V dropped 0 bases and J dropped 2 bases, with 9 bases sitting between them. The CDR3 spans 14 residues. Germline V gene lookup returns CDR1 SQVTM and CDR2 ANQGSEA. This material consisted of CD4+ T cells sorted from blood, taken at week 0. The chain combines TRBV29-1 with TRBJ2-3, with a tentative D call TRBD2 (7 bases). The sequence was obtained from a human donor with alopecia areata. The DNA for the CDR3 is TGCAGCGTTGAAGATCGGGGGGCCACAGATACGCAGTATTTT. It yields the protein CSVEDRGATDTQYF.